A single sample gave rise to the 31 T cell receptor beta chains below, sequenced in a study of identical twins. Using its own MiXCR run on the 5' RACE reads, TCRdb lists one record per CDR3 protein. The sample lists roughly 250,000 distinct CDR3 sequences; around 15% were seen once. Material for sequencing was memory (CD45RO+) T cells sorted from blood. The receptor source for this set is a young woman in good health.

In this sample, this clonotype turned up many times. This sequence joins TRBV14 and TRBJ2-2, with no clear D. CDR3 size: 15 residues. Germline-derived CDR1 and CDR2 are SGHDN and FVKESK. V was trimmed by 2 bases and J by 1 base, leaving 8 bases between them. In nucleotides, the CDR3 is TGTGCCAGCAGCCAAAGTCGTCAGAACACCGGGGAGCTGTTTTTT. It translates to CASSQSRQNTGELFF.

CDR3 amino acids: CASSWSGTGGDEQFF. DNA of the CDR3: TGCGCCAGCAGCTGGTCCGGGACAGGGGGCGATGAGCAGTTCTTC. This chain connects TRBV5-1 to TRBJ2-1; 12 bases map to TRBD1. The CDR3 consists of 15 residues. Trimming at V came to 3 bases and at J to 8 bases, leaving 6 bases not matched to a gene. From germline, CDR1 is SGHRS and CDR2 YFSETQ.

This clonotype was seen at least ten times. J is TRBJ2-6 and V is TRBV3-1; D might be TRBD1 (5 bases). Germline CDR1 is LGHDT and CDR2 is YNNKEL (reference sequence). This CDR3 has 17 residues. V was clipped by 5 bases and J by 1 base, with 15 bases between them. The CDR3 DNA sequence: TGTGCCAGCAGCAAAAGATCCGGACAATCTGGGGCCAACGTCCTGACTTTC. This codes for CASSKRSGQSGANVLTF.

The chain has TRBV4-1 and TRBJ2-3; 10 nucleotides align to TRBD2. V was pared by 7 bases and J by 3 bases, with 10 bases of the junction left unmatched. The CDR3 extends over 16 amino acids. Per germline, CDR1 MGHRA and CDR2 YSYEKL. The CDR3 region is CASTVQASGGTDTQYF. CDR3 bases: TGCGCCAGCACTGTCCAGGCTAGCGGGGGTACAGATACGCAGTATTTT.

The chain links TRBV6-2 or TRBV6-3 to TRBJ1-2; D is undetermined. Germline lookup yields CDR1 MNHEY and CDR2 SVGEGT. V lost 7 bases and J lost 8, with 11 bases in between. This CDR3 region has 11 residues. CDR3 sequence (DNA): TGTGCCAGCACCGTAGGGAGCGGCTACACCTTC. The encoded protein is CASTVGSGYTF.

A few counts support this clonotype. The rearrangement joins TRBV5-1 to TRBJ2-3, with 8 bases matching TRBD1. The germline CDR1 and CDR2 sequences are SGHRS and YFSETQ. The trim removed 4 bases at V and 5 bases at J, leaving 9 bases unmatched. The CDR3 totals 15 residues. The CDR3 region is CASSRGQGAGDTQYF. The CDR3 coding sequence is TGCGCCAGCAGCCGGGGCCAGGGGGCTGGAGATACGCAGTATTTT.

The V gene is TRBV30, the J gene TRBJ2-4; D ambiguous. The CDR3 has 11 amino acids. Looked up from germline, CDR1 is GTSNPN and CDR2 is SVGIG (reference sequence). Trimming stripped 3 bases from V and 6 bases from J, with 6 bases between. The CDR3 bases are TGTGCCTGGAGCGAAGGAAACATTCAGTACTTC. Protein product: CAWSEGNIQYF. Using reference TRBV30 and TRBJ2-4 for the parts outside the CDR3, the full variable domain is SQTIHQWPATLVQPVGSPLSLECTVEGTSNPNLYWYRQAAGRGLQLLFYSVGIGQISSEVPQNLSASRPQDRQFILSSKKLLLSDSGFYLCAWSEGNIQYFGAGTRLSVL.

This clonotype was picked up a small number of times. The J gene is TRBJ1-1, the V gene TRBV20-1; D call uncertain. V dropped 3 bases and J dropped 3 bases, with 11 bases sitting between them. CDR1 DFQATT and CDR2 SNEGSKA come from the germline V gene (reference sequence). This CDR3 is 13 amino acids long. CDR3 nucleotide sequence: TGCAGTGCTAGCATGGGGAGCCACACTGAAGCTTTCTTT. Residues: CSASMGSHTEAFF.

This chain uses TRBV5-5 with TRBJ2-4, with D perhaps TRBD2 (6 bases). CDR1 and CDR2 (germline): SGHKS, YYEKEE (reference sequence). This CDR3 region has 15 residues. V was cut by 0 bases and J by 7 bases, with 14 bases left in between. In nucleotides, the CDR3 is TGTGCCAGCAGCTTGGACGCTAGCGCTCGGAACATTCAGTACTTC. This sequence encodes CASSLDASARNIQYF.

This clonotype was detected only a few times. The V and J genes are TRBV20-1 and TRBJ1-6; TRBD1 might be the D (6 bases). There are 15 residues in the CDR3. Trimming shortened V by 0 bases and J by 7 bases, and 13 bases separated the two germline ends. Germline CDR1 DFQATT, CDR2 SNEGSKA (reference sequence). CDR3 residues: CSARDFQGLNSPLHF. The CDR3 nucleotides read TGCAGTGCTAGAGATTTCCAGGGGCTCAATTCACCCCTCCACTTT.

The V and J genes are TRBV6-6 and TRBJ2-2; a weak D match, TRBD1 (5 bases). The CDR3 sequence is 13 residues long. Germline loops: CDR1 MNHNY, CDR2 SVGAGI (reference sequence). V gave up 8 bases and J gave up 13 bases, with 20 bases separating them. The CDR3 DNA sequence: TGTGCCAGCCTAAGGGGTTCTGCTCTAGGGCTGTTTTTT. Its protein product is CASLRGSALGLFF.

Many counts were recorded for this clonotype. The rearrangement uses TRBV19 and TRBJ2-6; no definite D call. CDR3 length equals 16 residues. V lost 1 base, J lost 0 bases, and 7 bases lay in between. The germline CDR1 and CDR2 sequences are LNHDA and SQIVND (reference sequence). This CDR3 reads CASSIGHNSGANVLTF. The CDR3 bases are TGTGCCAGTAGTATAGGTCACAACTCTGGGGCCAACGTCCTGACTTTC.

The CDR3 is CASSGTRGTEAFF. The CDR3, as DNA: TGCGCCAGCAGCGGGACACGAGGCACTGAAGCTTTCTTT. The J gene is TRBJ1-1, the V gene TRBV5-1; perhaps TRBD1 as D (6 bases). The CDR3 runs to 13 residues. Germline values: CDR1 SGHRS, CDR2 YFSETQ. V was clipped by 4 bases and J by 4 bases, with 11 bases between them.

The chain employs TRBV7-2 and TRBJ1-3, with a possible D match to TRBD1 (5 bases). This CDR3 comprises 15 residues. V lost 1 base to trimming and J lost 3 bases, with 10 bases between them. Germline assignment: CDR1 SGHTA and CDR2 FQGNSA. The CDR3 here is CASSLVAGNGNTIYF. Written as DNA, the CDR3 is TGTGCCAGCAGCTTAGTAGCAGGGAATGGAAACACCATATATTTT.

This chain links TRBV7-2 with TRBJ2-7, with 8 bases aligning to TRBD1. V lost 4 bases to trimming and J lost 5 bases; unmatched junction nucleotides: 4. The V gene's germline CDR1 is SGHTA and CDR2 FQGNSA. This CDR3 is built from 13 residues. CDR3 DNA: TGTGCCAGCAGCTCAAGGACAGGGAACGAGCAGTACTTC. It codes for CASSSRTGNEQYF.

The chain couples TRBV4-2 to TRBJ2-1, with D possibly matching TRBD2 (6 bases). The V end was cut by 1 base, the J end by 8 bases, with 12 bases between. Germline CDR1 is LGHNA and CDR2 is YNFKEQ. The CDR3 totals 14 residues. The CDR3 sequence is CASSQGSRGYEQFF. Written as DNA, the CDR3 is TGTGCCAGCAGCCAAGGGAGCCGGGGGTATGAGCAGTTCTTC.

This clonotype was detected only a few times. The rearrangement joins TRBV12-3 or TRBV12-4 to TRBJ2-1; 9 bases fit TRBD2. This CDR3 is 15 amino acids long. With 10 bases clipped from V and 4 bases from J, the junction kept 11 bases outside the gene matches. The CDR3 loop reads CATRAGLANYNEQFF. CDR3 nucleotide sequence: TGTGCCACCCGGGCCGGACTAGCGAATTACAATGAGCAGTTCTTC.

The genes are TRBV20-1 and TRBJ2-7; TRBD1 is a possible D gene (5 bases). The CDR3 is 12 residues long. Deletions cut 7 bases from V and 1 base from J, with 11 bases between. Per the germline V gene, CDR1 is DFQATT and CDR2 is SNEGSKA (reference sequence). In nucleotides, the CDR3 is TGCAGTGAAGCAGGGCTGTCCTACGAGCAGTACTTC. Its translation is CSEAGLSYEQYF.

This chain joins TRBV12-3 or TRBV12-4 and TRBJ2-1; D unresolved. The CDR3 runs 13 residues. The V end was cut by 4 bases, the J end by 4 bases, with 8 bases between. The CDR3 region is CASSSAIYNEQFF. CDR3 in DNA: TGTGCCAGCAGTTCAGCGATTTACAATGAGCAGTTCTTC.

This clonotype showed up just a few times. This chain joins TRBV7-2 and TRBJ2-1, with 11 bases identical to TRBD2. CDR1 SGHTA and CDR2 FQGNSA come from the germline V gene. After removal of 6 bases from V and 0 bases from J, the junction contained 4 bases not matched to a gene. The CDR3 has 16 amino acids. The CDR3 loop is CASRRLAGSSYNEQFF. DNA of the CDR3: TGTGCCAGCAGACGACTAGCGGGGAGCTCCTACAATGAGCAGTTCTTC.

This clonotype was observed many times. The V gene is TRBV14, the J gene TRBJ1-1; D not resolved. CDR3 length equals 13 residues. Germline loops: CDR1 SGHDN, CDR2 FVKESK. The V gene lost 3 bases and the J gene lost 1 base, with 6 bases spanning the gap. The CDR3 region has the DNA TGTGCCAGCAGCCAGGACTCGAACACTGAAGCTTTCTTT. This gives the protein CASSQDSNTEAFF.

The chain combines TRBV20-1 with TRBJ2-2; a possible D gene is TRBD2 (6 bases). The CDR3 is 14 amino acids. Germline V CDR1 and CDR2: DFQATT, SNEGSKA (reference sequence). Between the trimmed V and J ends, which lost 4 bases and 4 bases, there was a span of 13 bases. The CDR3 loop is CSAIGGSVTGELFF. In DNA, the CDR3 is TGCAGTGCTATCGGGGGAAGCGTCACCGGGGAGCTGTTTTTT.

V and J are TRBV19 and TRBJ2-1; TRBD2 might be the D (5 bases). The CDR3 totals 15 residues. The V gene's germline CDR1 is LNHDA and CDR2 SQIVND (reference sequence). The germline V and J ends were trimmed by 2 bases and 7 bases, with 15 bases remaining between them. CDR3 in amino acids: CASSISSVVRNEQFF. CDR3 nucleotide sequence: TGTGCCAGTAGTATAAGTAGCGTAGTCAGGAATGAGCAGTTCTTC.

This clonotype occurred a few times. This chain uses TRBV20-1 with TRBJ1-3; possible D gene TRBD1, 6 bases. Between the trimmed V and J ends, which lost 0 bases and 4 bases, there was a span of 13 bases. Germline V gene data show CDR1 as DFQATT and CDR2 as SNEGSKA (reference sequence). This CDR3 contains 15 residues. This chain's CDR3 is CSARDPTGQGNTIYF. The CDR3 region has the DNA TGCAGTGCTAGAGATCCCACAGGGCAAGGAAACACCATATATTTT.

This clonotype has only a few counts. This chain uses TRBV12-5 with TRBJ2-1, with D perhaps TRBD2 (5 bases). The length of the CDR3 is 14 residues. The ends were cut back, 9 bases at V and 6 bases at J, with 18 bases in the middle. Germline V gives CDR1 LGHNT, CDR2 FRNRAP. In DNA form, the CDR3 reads TGTGCTAGCTCGGGTATTAGCGTGGGCAATGAGCAGTTCTTC. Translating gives CASSGISVGNEQFF. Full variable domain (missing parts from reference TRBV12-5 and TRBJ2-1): DARVTQTPRHKVTEMGQEVTMRCQPILGHNTVFWYRQTMMQGLELLAYFRNRAPLDDSGMPKDRFSAEMPDATLATLKIQPSEPRDSAVYFCASSGISVGNEQFFGPGTRLTVL.

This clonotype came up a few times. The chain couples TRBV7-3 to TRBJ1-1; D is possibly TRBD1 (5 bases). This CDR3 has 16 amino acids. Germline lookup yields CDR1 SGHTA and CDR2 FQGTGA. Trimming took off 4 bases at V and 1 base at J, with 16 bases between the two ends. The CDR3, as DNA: TGTGCCAGCAGCTCCCGCGGGGGGACCGCGAACACTGAAGCTTTCTTT. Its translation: CASSSRGGTANTEAFF. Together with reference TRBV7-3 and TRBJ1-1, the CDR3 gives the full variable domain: GAGVSQTPSNKVTEKGKYVELRCDPISGHTALYWYRQSLGQGPEFLIYFQGTGAADDSGLPNDRFFAVRPEGSVSTLKIQRTERGDSAVYLCASSSRGGTANTEAFFGQGTRLTVV.

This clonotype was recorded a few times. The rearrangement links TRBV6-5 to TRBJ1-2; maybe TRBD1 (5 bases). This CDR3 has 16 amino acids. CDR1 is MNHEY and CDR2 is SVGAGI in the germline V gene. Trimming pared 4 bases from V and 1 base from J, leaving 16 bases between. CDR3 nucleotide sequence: TGTGCCAGCAGTTTCGCCGGGGGAAGGAGTAACTATGGCTACACCTTC. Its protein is CASSFAGGRSNYGYTF.

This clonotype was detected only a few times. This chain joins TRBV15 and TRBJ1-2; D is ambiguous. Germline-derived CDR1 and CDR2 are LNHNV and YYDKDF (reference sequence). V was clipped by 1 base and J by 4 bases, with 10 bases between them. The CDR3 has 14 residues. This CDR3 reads CATSRAGLGYGYTF. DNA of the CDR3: TGTGCCACCAGCAGAGCGGGCCTCGGCTATGGCTACACCTTC.

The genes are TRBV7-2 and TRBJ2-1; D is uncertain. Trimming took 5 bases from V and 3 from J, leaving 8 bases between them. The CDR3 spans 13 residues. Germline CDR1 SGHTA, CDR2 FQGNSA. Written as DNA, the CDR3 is TGTGCCAGCAGCCCCCCTAACTACAATGAGCAGTTCTTC. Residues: CASSPPNYNEQFF. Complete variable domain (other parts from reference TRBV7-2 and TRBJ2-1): GAGVSQSPSNKVTEKGKDVELRCDPISGHTALYWYRQSLGQGLEFLIYFQGNSAPDKSGLPSDRFSAERTGGSVSTLTIQRTQQEDSAVYLCASSPPNYNEQFFGPGTRLTVL.

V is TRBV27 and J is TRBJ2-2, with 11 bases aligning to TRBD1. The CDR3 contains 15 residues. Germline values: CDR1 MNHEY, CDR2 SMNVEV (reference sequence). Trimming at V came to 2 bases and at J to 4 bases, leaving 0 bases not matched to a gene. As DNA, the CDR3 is TGTGCCAGCAGTTTAGGGACAGGGGGCACCGGGGAGCTGTTTTTT. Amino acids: CASSLGTGGTGELFF.

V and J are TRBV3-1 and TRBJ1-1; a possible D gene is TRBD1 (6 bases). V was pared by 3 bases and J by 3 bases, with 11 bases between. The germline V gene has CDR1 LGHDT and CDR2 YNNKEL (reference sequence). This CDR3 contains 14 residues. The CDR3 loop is CASSHLDSHTEAFF. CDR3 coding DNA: TGTGCCAGCAGCCATTTGGACAGTCACACTGAAGCTTTCTTT.